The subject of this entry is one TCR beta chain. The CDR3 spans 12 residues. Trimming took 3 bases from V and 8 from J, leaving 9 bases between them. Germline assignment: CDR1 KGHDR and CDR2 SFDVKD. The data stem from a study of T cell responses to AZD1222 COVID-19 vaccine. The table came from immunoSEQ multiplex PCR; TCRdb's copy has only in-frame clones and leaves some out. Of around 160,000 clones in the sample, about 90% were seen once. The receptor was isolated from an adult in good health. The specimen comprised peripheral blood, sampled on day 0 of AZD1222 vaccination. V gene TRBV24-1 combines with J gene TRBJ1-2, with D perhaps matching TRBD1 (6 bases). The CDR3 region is CATSDHRDGYTF. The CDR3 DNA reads TGTGCCACCAGTGATCACAGGGACGGCTACACCTTC.